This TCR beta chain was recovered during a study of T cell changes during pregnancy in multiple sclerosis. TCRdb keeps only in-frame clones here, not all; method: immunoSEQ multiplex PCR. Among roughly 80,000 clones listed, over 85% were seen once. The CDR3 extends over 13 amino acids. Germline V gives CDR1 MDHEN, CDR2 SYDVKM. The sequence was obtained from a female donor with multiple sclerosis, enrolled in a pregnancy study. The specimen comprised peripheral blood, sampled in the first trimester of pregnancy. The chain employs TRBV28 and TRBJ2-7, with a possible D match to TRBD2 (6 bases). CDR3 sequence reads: CASEGPTSYEQYF. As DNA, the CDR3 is TGTGCTTCGGAGGGGCCGACCTCCTACGAGCAGTACTTC.